This T cell receptor (beta chain) was captured by sequencing in a study of blood T cell repertoires in COVID-19. Overall study: In Cohort 3, a recovered donor had either two negative PCRs, clearance, or symptom resolution. COVID-19 samples from acute and convalescent phases originated in the United States, Italy and Spain. The cDNA or gDNA used as material had been derived from T cells, B-cell-depleted T cells, or PBMCs.

As handled by the study authors: Amplification of reference gene primers provided the estimated nucleated cell counts. Sequencing was performed with immunoSEQ multiplex PCR; in TCRdb, only in-frame clones are kept and a portion is missing. D and trimming were read from the DNA, whereas the V and J calls and clone size are those reported in that table. The sample contains about 360,000 clones, about 87% of which appear only once. From germline, CDR1 is MDHEN and CDR2 SYDVKM. The CDR3 totals 15 residues. The V segment lost 6 bases and the J segment 0 bases; nucleotides outside the gene matches: 4. Sequenced input: PBMCs or T cells enriched from blood (not recorded which). The chain joins TRBV28 to TRBJ2-1; 8 bases agree with TRBD2. The TCR originated in a middle-aged man in a cohort exposed to, infected with or recovered from COVID-19 (not recorded which). CDR3 region: CASRSSGPSYNEQFF. CDR3 in DNA: TGTGCCAGCAGGTCTAGCGGGCCCTCCTACAATGAGCAGTTCTTC. The whole variable domain, remainder taken from reference TRBV28 and TRBJ2-1, is DVKVTQSSRYLVKRTGEKVFLECVQDMDHENMFWYRQDPGLGLRLIYFSYDVKMKEKGDIPEGYSVSREKKERFSLILESASTNQTSMYLCASRSSGPSYNEQFFGPGTRLTVL.